Described below is a single TCR beta chain sequence and its context. The CDR3 extends 3 residues past the end of the read, so its final part is completed from the germline J gene. This specimen belongs to a study of T cells in women clearing cervical HPV infection. This table comes from immunoSEQ multiplex PCR, and its TCRdb copy is limited to in-frame clones, with some not included. Its clone listing holds more than 20,000 clones. Between the trimmed V and J ends, which lost 5 bases and 0 bases, there was a span of 16 bases. Germline V lookup: CDR1 LNHDA, CDR2 SQIVND (reference sequence). The CDR3 contains 16 residues.

The specimen was blood buffy coat. V gene TRBV19 combines with J gene TRBJ1-2; D is unclear. The TCR sequence derives from a woman between 18 and 70 years old with a cervical HPV16 infection that either progressed to CIN3+ or cleared (not recorded which). The part of the CDR3 DNA that was read is TGTGCCAGTAGTTTCCAGATAATGATGTCTAACTATGGC. It codes for CASSFQIMMSNYG. The complete CDR3 protein is CASSFQIMMSNYGYTF.